These 20 T cell receptor beta chains were all obtained from the same sample, sequenced in a study of somatic mutations in cytotoxic T cells in rheumatoid arthritis. This table comes from immunoSEQ multiplex PCR, and its TCRdb copy is limited to in-frame clones, with some not included. Among under 20,000 clones, roughly 80% were seen once, and the ten largest hold approximately 4.6%. Sequenced: CD8+ T cells sorted from blood. The receptors come from an adult with rheumatoid arthritis.

The gene calls are TRBV7-6 and TRBJ1-2; a weak D match, TRBD1 (5 bases). This CDR3 region has 15 residues. Trimming took off 4 bases at V and 6 bases at J, with 18 bases between the two ends. Germline V gives CDR1 SGHVS, CDR2 FNYEAQ. The CDR3, as DNA: TGTGCCAGCAGCTCATTGGGGGGAAGAAGGGATGGCTACACCTTC. Translation: CASSSLGGRRDGYTF.

This chain joins TRBV7-9 and TRBJ2-1; 12 bases align to TRBD2. This CDR3 is 15 amino acids long. V was pared by 5 bases and J by 5 bases, with 4 bases of the junction left unmatched. Germline loops: CDR1 SEHNR, CDR2 FQNEAQ (reference sequence). The CDR3 loop is CASSPRTSGDNEQFF. The CDR3 region has the DNA TGTGCCAGCAGCCCTAGGACTAGCGGGGACAATGAGCAGTTCTTC. Full variable domain (rest looked up from reference TRBV7-9 and TRBJ2-1): DTGVSQNPRHKITKRGQNVTFRCDPISEHNRLYWYRQTLGQGPEFLTYFQNEAQLEKSRLLSDRFSAERPKGSFSTLEIQRTEQGDSAMYLCASSPRTSGDNEQFFGPGTRLTVL.

In its sample, this clone was seen once. J is TRBJ2-7 and V is TRBV5-1; D possibly corresponds to TRBD1 (6 bases). Looked up from germline, CDR1 is SGHRS and CDR2 is YFSETQ. The ends were cut back, 2 bases at V and 4 bases at J, with 16 bases in the middle. The CDR3 contains 15 residues. The CDR3: CASSFPRTDRYEQYF. Here the CDR3 DNA reads TGCGCCAGCAGCTTTCCTAGGACAGACCGGTACGAGCAGTACTTC.

The chain recombines TRBV6-1 with TRBJ1-5, with unresolved D. Germline lookup yields CDR1 MNHNS and CDR2 SASEGT. Trimming cost V 7 bases and J 4 bases, with 17 bases left between them. This CDR3 comprises 15 residues. DNA for the CDR3: TGTGCCAGCAAGGCCTGGGTGGCCGGGAATCAGCCCCAGCATTTT. Amino acids: CASKAWVAGNQPQHF.

The chain links TRBV14 to TRBJ2-7, with D possibly being TRBD1 (5 bases). V was pared by 0 bases and J by 5 bases, with 14 bases between. The germline CDR1 and CDR2 sequences are SGHDN and FVKESK. The CDR3 runs to 15 residues. CDR3 loop: CASSQDLSQVNEQYF. CDR3 coding DNA: TGTGCCAGCAGCCAAGATCTATCACAGGTCAACGAGCAGTACTTC.

This clone was seen a few times. The rearrangement uses TRBV29-1 and TRBJ1-2; D might be TRBD1 (5 bases). The V gene's germline CDR1 is SQVTM and CDR2 ANQGSEA. V shed 4 bases and J shed 7 bases, with 13 bases lying between them. The CDR3 sequence is 12 residues long. The CDR3 DNA reads as TGCAGCGTTGGCAGGGAGGATGGTGGCTACACCTTC. Protein product: CSVGREDGGYTF.

This clone was detected only a few times. This sequence joins TRBV4-1 and TRBJ1-6, with no clear D. Trimming removed 2 bases at V and 4 bases at J, with 12 bases between. The germline gives CDR1 MGHRA, CDR2 YSYEKL. The CDR3 loop spans 16 amino acids. In DNA form, the CDR3 reads TGCGCCAGCAGCCAACCTTGGGATACTTATAATTCACCCCTCCACTTT. It codes for CASSQPWDTYNSPLHF.

This clone has just one count. The chain links TRBV2 to TRBJ1-5, with 9 bases identical to TRBD1. V was pared by 6 bases and J by 4 bases, with 1 base of the junction left unmatched. In germline, CDR1 is SNHLY, CDR2 FYNNEI. The CDR3 totals 13 residues. CDR3 DNA sequence: TGTGCCAGCAGGGACAGGGGAAATCAGCCCCAGCATTTT. Translation gives CASRDRGNQPQHF.

The genes are TRBV7-9 and TRBJ2-2; the match to TRBD2 covers 8 bases. The CDR3 loop spans 15 amino acids. Germline assignment: CDR1 SEHNR and CDR2 FQNEAQ (reference sequence). Losses at the gene ends were 6 bases for V and 3 bases for J; bases not matched to a gene: 6. CDR3 bases: TGTGCCAGCAGTCTAAGCGGGGGATACACCGGGGAGCTGTTTTTT. Its translation: CASSLSGGYTGELFF. Together with reference TRBV7-9 and TRBJ2-2, the CDR3 gives the full variable domain: DTGVSQNPRHKITKRGQNVTFRCDPISEHNRLYWYRQTLGQGPEFLTYFQNEAQLEKSRLLSDRFSAERPKGSFSTLEIQRTEQGDSAMYLCASSLSGGYTGELFFGEGSRLTVL.

This sequence joins TRBV5-1 and TRBJ2-5; 12 bases fit TRBD1. J lost 11 bases, V lost 4 bases, and 18 bases had no gene match. Germline V gene lookup returns CDR1 SGHRS and CDR2 YFSETQ. The CDR3 covers 17 residues. CDR3 in DNA: TGCGCCAGCAGCCTATCCGGGACAGGGGGCGCGGTTGGTGAGCAGTACTTC. It is translated as CASSLSGTGGAVGEQYF. Complete variable domain (other parts from reference TRBV5-1 and TRBJ2-5): KAGVTQTPRYLIKTRGQQVTLSCSPISGHRSVSWYQQTPGQGLQFLFEYFSETQRNKGNFPGRFSGRQFSNSRSEMNVSTLELGDSALYLCASSLSGTGGAVGEQYFGPGTRLLVL.

V and J are TRBV6-1 and TRBJ2-1; 8 nucleotides line up with TRBD1. CDR3 size: 14 residues. Germline loops: CDR1 MNHNS, CDR2 SASEGT. V shed 8 bases, J shed 3 bases, and the junction held 6 bases outside the gene matches. CDR3 coding DNA: TGTGCCAGCGGTCCAGGACAGGGCTACAATGAGCAGTTCTTC. It encodes CASGPGQGYNEQFF.

The rearrangement links TRBV6-5 to TRBJ2-7, with a weak D call TRBD2 (5 bases). The CDR3 covers 14 residues. Looked up from germline, CDR1 is MNHEY and CDR2 is SVGAGI. Trimming took 6 bases from V and 7 from J, leaving 19 bases between them. The CDR3 region has the DNA TGTGCCAGCAGCCCCACTGGGAGAATTCAAGAGCAGTACTTC. Residues: CASSPTGRIQEQYF.

The V call is TRBV30, the J call TRBJ2-2; D unresolved. Trimming took off 0 bases at V and 6 bases at J, with 5 bases between the two ends. The CDR3 runs to 12 residues. The germline gives CDR1 GTSNPN, CDR2 SVGIG (reference sequence). The CDR3 DNA follows: TGTGCCTGGAGTGTGACCCCCGGGGAGCTGTTTTTT. Protein product: CAWSVTPGELFF.

Remarks on this clone: This sample also contains other DNA sequences that code for the same CDR3. The V and J genes are TRBV12-2 and TRBJ1-5; TRBD1 reflects the table's D call only, with no check against the DNA. TRBV12-2 is labeled a pseudogene. This CDR3 is 17 amino acids long. This CDR3 is CASRLGGARDRAQPQHF. The CDR3 region has the DNA TGTGCAAGTCGCTTAGGGGGGGCCCGGGACAGGGCGCAGCCCCAGCATTTT.

The V gene is TRBV19, the J gene TRBJ1-1; D is ambiguous. Germline CDR1 is LNHDA and CDR2 is SQIVND (reference sequence). Trimming stripped 2 bases from V and 6 bases from J, with 4 bases between. This CDR3 contains 11 residues. The CDR3 here is CASSINAEAFF. CDR3 bases: TGTGCCAGTAGTATAAATGCTGAAGCTTTCTTT. Drawing the rest from reference TRBV19 and TRBJ1-1, the complete variable domain is DGGITQSPKYLFRKEGQNVTLSCEQNLNHDAMYWYRQDPGQGLRLIYYSQIVNDFQKGDIAEGYSVSREKKESFPLTVTSAQKNPTAFYLCASSINAEAFFGQGTRLTVV.

V gene TRBV19 combines with J gene TRBJ1-1, with D tentatively TRBD1 (6 bases). This CDR3 region has 14 residues. V lost 6 bases, J lost 6 bases, and 17 bases lay in between. Germline CDR1 reads LNHDA; CDR2 reads SQIVND (reference sequence). The CDR3: CASRAGEGVAEAFF. The CDR3 DNA reads as TGTGCCAGTAGGGCAGGGGAGGGAGTCGCTGAAGCTTTCTTT.

This chain links TRBV10-3 with TRBJ2-5, with TRBD1 as a possible D gene (5 bases). CDR3 length: 13 residues. CDR1 is ENHRY, CDR2 SYGVKD, per germline. V lost 6 bases and J 1 base, leaving 9 bases between the germline ends. The CDR3 here is CAIRGETQETQYF. Written as DNA, the CDR3 is TGTGCCATCAGAGGGGAAACCCAAGAGACCCAGTACTTC.

V and J are TRBV2 and TRBJ1-3; D is perhaps TRBD1 (5 bases). CDR3 length equals 16 residues. Germline loops: CDR1 SNHLY, CDR2 FYNNEI. V dropped 10 bases and J dropped 7 bases, with 26 bases sitting between them. CDR3 DNA sequence: TGTGCCACCACCGGGCGGGGACGAGGGGTCCTGAACACCATATATTTT. This translates into CATTGRGRGVLNTIYF. Full variable domain (rest looked up from reference TRBV2 and TRBJ1-3): EPEVTQTPSHQVTQMGQEVILRCVPISNHLYFYWYRQILGQKVEFLVSFYNNEISEKSEIFDDQFSVERPDGSNFTLKIRSTKLEDSAMYFCATTGRGRGVLNTIYFGEGSWLTVV.

This rearrangement joins TRBV7-9 to TRBJ2-2; D is undetermined. Germline-derived CDR1 and CDR2 are SEHNR and FQNEAQ (reference sequence). V was trimmed by 4 bases and J by 6 bases, leaving 18 bases between them. The CDR3 has 16 amino acids. The CDR3, as DNA: TGTGCCAGCAGCTCGGTCCTACTACTTGGGTCCGGGGAGCTGTTTTTT. Translating gives CASSSVLLLGSGELFF.

In its sample, this clone was seen a few times. This chain uses TRBV6-5 with TRBJ2-2, with 13 bases matching TRBD2. Germline CDR1 and CDR2: MNHEY and SVGAGI. The CDR3 has 15 amino acids. Trimming at V came to 7 bases and at J to 3 bases, leaving 2 bases not matched to a gene. The CDR3 DNA is TGTGCCAGCAAAGGACTAGCGGGGGACACCGGGGAGCTGTTTTTT. Its protein product is CASKGLAGDTGELFF.